A single sample is the source of the 4 T cell receptor beta chains below, sequenced in a study of blood T cell repertoires in COVID-19. The data were produced by immunoSEQ multiplex PCR, yet TCRdb's version contains in-frame clones alone and is incomplete. The repertoire holds approximately 190,000 clones, with 84% as singletons. The source material was peripheral blood. These receptors were taken from a woman between 65 and 79 years old with active or convalescent COVID-19.

The rearrangement uses TRBV28 and TRBJ2-7, with D uncertain. This CDR3 has 12 residues. The germline V and J ends were trimmed by 2 bases and 3 bases, with 5 bases remaining between them. Germline V gene lookup returns CDR1 MDHEN and CDR2 SYDVKM. The CDR3 spells CASSLPYYEQYF. CDR3 DNA sequence: TGTGCCAGCAGTTTACCCTACTACGAGCAGTACTTC. The variable domain in full, with the rest retrieved from reference TRBV28 and TRBJ2-7, is DVKVTQSSRYLVKRTGEKVFLECVQDMDHENMFWYRQDPGLGLRLIYFSYDVKMKEKGDIPEGYSVSREKKERFSLILESASTNQTSMYLCASSLPYYEQYFGPGTRLTVT.

V usage is TRBV5-6 and J usage is TRBJ2-2, with D perhaps TRBD1 (6 bases). CDR3 length equals 15 residues. The germline gives CDR1 SGHDT, CDR2 YYEEEE. V was cut by 4 bases and J by 7 bases, with 17 bases left in between. The CDR3 here is CASSLKQGYFGELFF. CDR3 nucleotide sequence: TGTGCCAGCAGCCTCAAACAGGGATACTTCGGGGAGCTGTTTTTT.

Comments on this clone: Its ends do not fully match the called genes, so a read error is possible. The CDR3 is CASSPPVSGSRIF. CDR3 DNA sequence: TGTGCCAGCAGTCCCCCGGTGAGCGGGAGTAGGATCTTC. The gene calls are TRBV6-6 and TRBJ2-1, with 8 bases fitting TRBD2. Germline V gives CDR1 MNHNY, CDR2 SVGAGI (reference sequence). CDR3 size: 13 residues.

The chain couples TRBV7-9 to TRBJ2-3, with TRBD2 identical over 10 bases. This CDR3 has 16 residues. Looked up from germline, CDR1 is SEHNR and CDR2 is FQNEAQ (reference sequence). Trimming cost V 3 bases and J 1 base; bases outside gene matches: 4. The CDR3 sequence is CASSFGLAEGTDTQYF. The CDR3 DNA reads as TGTGCCAGCAGCTTCGGACTAGCGGAGGGCACAGATACGCAGTATTTT.